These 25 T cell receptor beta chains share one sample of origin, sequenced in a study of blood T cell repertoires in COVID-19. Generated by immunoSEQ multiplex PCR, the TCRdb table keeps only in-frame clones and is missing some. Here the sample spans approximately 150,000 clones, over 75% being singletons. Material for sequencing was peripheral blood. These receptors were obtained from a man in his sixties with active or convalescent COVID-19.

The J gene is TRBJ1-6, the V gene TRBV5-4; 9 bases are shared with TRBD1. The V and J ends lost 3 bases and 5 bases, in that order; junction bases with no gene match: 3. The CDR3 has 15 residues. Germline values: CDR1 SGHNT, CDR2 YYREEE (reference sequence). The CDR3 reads CASSSDRGNNSPLHF. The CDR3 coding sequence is TGTGCCAGCAGCTCGGACAGGGGAAATAATTCACCCCTCCACTTT.

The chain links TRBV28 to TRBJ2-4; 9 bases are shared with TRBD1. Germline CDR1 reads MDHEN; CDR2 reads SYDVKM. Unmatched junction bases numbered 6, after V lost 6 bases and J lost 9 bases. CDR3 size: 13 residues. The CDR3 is CASSPGTGFIQYF. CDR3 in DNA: TGTGCCAGCAGCCCGGGGACAGGGTTCATTCAGTACTTC.

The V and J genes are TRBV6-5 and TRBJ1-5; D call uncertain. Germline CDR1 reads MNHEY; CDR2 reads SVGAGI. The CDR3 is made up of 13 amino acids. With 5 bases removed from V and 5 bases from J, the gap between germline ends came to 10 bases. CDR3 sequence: CASSKNSDQPQHF. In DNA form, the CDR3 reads TGTGCCAGCAGTAAAAATTCGGATCAGCCCCAGCATTTT.

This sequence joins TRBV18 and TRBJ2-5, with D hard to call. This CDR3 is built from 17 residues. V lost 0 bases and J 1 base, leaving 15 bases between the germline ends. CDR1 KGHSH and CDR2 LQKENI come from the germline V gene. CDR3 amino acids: CASSPPNRAGFQETQYF. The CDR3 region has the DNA TGTGCCAGCTCACCACCGAATCGTGCAGGCTTCCAAGAGACCCAGTACTTC. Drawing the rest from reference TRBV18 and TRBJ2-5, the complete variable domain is NAGVMQNPRHLVRRRGQEARLRCSPMKGHSHVYWYRQLPEEGLKFMVYLQKENIIDESGMPKERFSAEFPKEGPSILRIQQVVRGDSAAYFCASSPPNRAGFQETQYFGPGTRLLVL.

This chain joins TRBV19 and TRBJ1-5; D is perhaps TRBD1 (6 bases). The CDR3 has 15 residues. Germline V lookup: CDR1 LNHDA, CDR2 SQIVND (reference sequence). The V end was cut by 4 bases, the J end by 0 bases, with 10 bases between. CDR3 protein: CASSNQGISNQPQHF. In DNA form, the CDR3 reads TGTGCCAGTAGTAATCAGGGGATTAGCAATCAGCCCCAGCATTTT.

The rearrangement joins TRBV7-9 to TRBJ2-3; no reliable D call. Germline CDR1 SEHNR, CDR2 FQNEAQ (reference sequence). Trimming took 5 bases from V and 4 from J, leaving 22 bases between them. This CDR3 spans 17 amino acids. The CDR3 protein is CASSPQLSRGTSDTQYF. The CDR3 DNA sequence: TGTGCCAGCAGCCCTCAACTCTCCAGAGGAACCTCAGATACGCAGTATTTT.

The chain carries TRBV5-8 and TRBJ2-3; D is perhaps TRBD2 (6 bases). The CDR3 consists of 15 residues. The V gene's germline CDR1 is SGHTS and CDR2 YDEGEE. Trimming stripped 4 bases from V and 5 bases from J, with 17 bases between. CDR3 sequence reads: CASSPTQRARDTQYF. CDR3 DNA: TGTGCCAGCAGCCCTACCCAGCGGGCCAGAGATACGCAGTATTTT.

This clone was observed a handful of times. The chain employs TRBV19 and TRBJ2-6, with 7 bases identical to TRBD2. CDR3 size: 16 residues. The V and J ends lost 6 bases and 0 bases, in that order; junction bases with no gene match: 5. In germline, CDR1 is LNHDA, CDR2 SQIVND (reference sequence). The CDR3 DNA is TGTGCCAGTAGACCCGGGGGGTTCTCTGGGGCCAACGTCCTGACTTTC. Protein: CASRPGGFSGANVLTF.

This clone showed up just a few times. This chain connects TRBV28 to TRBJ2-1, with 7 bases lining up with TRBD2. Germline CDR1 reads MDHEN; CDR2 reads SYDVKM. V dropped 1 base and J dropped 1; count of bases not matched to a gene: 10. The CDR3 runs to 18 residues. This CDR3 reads CASSLLAPSGTSYNEQFF. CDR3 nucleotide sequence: TGTGCCAGCAGTTTATTAGCTCCTAGCGGTACTTCCTACAATGAGCAGTTCTTC. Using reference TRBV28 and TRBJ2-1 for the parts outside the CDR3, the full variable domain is DVKVTQSSRYLVKRTGEKVFLECVQDMDHENMFWYRQDPGLGLRLIYFSYDVKMKEKGDIPEGYSVSREKKERFSLILESASTNQTSMYLCASSLLAPSGTSYNEQFFGPGTRLTVL.

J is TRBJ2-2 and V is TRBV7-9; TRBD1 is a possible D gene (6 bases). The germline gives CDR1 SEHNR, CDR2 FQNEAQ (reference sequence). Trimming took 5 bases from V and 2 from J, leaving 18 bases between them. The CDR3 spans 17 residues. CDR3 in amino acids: CASSPAVRQANTGELFF. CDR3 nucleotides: TGTGCCAGCAGCCCGGCGGTCAGACAGGCTAACACCGGGGAGCTGTTTTTT.

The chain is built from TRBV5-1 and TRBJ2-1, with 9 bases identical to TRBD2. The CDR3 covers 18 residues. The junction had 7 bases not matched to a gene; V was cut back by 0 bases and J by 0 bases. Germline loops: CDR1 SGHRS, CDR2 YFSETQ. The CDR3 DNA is TGCGCCAGCAGCTTGGGCCTAGCGGGGACAAGCTCCTACAATGAGCAGTTCTTC. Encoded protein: CASSLGLAGTSSYNEQFF.

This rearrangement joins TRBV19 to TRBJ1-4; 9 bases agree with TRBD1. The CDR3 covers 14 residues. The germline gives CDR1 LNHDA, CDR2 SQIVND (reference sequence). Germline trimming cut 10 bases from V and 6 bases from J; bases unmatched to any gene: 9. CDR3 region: CATQPGQGDEKLFF. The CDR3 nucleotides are TGTGCCACACAACCGGGACAGGGAGATGAAAAACTGTTTTTT. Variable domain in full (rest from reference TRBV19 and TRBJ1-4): DGGITQSPKYLFRKEGQNVTLSCEQNLNHDAMYWYRQDPGQGLRLIYYSQIVNDFQKGDIAEGYSVSREKKESFPLTVTSAQKNPTAFYLCATQPGQGDEKLFFGSGTQLSVL.

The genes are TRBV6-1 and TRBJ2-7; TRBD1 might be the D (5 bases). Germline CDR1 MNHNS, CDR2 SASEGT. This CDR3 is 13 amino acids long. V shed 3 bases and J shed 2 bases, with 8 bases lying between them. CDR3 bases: TGTGCCAGCAGTGAGCAGGGTACCTACGAGCAGTACTTC. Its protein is CASSEQGTYEQYF.

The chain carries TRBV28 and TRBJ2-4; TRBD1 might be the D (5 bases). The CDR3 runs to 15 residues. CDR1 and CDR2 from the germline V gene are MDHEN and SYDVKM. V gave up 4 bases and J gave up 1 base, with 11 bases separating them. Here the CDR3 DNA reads TGTGCCAGCAGTTCACAGGAGTCGGCCAAAAACATTCAGTACTTC. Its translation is CASSSQESAKNIQYF. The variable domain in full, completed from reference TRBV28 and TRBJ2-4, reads DVKVTQSSRYLVKRTGEKVFLECVQDMDHENMFWYRQDPGLGLRLIYFSYDVKMKEKGDIPEGYSVSREKKERFSLILESASTNQTSMYLCASSSQESAKNIQYFGAGTRLSVL.

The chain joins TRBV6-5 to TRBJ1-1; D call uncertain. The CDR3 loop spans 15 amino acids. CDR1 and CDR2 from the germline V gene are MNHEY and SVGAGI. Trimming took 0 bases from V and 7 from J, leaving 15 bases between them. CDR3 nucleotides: TGTGCCAGCAGTTACTCTAACGGCGCCGAGGGTGAAGCTTTCTTT. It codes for CASSYSNGAEGEAFF.

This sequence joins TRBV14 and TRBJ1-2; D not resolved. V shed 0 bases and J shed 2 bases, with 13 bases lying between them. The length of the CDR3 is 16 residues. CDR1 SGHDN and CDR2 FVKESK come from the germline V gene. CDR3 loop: CASSQEWRGLNYGYTF. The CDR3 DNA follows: TGTGCCAGCAGCCAAGAGTGGCGGGGATTAAACTATGGCTACACCTTC. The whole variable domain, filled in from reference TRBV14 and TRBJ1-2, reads EAGVTQFPSHSVIEKGQTVTLRCDPISGHDNLYWYRRVMGKEIKFLLHFVKESKQDESGMPNNRFLAERTGGTYSTLKVQPAELEDSGVYFCASSQEWRGLNYGYTFGSGTRLTVV.

The CDR3 loop is CASSYPSLGRGTHQPQHF. CDR3 DNA sequence: TGTGCCAGCAGTTACCCCTCACTGGGCAGGGGGACTCATCAGCCCCAGCATTTT. The J gene is TRBJ1-5, the V gene TRBV28; 7 bases agree with TRBD1. The CDR3 covers 18 residues. Unmatched junction bases numbered 17, after V lost 4 bases and J lost 5 bases. Germline V CDR1 and CDR2: MDHEN, SYDVKM.

The CDR3 protein is CASSPRGAVGNEQFF. The CDR3 bases are TGTGCCAGCAGCCCCCGGGGGGCGGTGGGGAATGAGCAGTTCTTC. The chain uses TRBV7-6 and TRBJ2-1, with a possible D match to TRBD2 (7 bases). The CDR3 extends over 15 amino acids. CDR1 and CDR2 from the germline V gene are SGHVS and FNYEAQ. Trimming took 5 bases from V and 7 from J, leaving 18 bases between them.

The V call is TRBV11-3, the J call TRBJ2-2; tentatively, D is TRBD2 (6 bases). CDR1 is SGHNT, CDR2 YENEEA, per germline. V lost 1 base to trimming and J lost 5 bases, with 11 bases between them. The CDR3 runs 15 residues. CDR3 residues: CASSLGGERTGELFF. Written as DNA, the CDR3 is TGTGCCAGCAGCTTAGGCGGGGAGAGGACCGGGGAGCTGTTTTTT.

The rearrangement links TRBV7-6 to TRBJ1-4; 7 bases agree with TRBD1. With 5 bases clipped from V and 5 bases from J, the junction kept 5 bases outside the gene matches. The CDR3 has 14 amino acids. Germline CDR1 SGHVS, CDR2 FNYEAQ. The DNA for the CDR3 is TGTGCCAGCAGCGTGGGACAGCAGAATGAAAAACTGTTTTTT. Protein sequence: CASSVGQQNEKLFF. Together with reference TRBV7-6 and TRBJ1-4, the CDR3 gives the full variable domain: GAGVSQSPRYKVTKRGQDVALRCDPISGHVSLYWYRQALGQGPEFLTYFNYEAQQDKSGLPNDRFSAERPEGSISTLTIQRTEQRDSAMYRCASSVGQQNEKLFFGSGTQLSVL.

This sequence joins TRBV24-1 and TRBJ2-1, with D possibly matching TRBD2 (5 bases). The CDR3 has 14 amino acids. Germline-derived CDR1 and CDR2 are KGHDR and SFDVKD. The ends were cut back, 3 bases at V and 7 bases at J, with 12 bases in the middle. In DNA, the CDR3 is TGTGCCACCAGTGATCGACTCACGGGGAATGAGCAGTTCTTC. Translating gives CATSDRLTGNEQFF.

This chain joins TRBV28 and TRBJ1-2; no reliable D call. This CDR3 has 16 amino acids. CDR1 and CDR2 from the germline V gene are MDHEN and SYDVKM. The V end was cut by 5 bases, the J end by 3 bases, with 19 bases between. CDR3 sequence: CASSPSDAGGHYGYTF. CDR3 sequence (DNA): TGTGCCAGCAGTCCTTCGGACGCCGGAGGCCACTATGGCTACACCTTC.

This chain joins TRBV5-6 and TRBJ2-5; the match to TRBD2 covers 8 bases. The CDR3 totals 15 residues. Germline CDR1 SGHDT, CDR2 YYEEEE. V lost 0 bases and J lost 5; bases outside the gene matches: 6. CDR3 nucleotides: TGTGCCAGCAGCTTGGACGCGGGGGGAAGGGAGACCCAGTACTTC. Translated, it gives CASSLDAGGRETQYF.

This chain's CDR3 is CASSPPRGAVTEAFF. CDR3 nucleotides: TGTGCCAGCAGTCCCCCTCGTGGAGCCGTCACTGAAGCTTTCTTT. J is TRBJ1-1 and V is TRBV6-5; no clear D. Trimming left V 5 bases short and J 4 bases short, with 17 bases between. CDR1 is MNHEY and CDR2 is SVGAGI in the germline V gene. The CDR3 runs to 15 residues.

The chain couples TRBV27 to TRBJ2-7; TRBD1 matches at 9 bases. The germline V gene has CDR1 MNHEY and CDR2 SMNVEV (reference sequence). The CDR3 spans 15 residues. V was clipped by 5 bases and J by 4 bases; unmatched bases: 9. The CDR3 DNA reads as TGTGCCAGCAGTAAATTCGGGACAGGGATTTACGAGCAGTACTTC. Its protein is CASSKFGTGIYEQYF.